These 3 T cell receptor beta chains share one sample of origin, sequenced in a study of cytomegalovirus exposure and HLA in healthy donors. Use of 60 Vbeta and 13 Jbeta primers characterized the PCR. Clones were sequenced by immunoSEQ multiplex PCR, and TCRdb holds only the in-frame ones, with some missing. The sample includes around 170,000 clones, about 79% of them seen just once. Sequenced sample: PBMCs. Every receptor here comes from a man between 18 and 29 years old in good health and CMV-seronegative.

The gene calls are TRBV2 and TRBJ2-3; D is unclear. CDR3 length: 13 residues. Germline assignment: CDR1 SNHLY and CDR2 FYNNEI. V lost 4 bases to trimming and J lost 4 bases, with 9 bases between them. Written as DNA, the CDR3 is TGTGCCAGCAGTGGTAGCCTCGCAGATACGCAGTATTTT. It translates to CASSGSLADTQYF.

The chain is built from TRBV19 and TRBJ1-2; no clear D gene. This CDR3 has 14 residues. The V gene lost 0 bases and the J gene lost 2 bases, with 7 bases spanning the gap. Germline V gene lookup returns CDR1 LNHDA and CDR2 SQIVND (reference sequence). In DNA form, the CDR3 reads TGTGCCAGTAGTATAGATCGCGGAAACTATGGCTACACCTTC. As protein: CASSIDRGNYGYTF.

The genes are TRBV9 and TRBJ2-7; TRBD1 is a possible D gene (6 bases). CDR1 is SGDLS, CDR2 YYNGEE, per germline. V lost 4 bases, J lost 6 bases, and 17 bases lay in between. The CDR3 runs 14 residues. The CDR3 sequence: CASSLSTGQREQYF. DNA of the CDR3: TGTGCCAGCAGCCTTTCTACAGGGCAGCGCGAGCAGTACTTC.